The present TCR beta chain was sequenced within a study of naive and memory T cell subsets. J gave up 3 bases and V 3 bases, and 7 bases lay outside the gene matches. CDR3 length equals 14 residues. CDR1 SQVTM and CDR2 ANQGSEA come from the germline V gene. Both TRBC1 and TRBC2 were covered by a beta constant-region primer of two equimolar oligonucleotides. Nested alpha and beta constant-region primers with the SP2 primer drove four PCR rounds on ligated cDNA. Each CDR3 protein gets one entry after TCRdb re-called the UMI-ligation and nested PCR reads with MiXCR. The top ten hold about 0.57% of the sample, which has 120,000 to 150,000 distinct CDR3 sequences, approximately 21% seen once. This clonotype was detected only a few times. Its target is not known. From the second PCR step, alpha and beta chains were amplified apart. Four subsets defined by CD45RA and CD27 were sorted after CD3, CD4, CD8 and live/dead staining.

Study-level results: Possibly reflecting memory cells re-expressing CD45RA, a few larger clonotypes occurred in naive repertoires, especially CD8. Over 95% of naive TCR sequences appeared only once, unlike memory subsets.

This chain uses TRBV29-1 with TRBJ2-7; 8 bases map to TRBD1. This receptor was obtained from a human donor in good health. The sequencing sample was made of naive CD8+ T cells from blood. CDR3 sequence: CSVDPTGQGYEQYF. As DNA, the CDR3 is TGCAGCGTTGATCCCACCGGACAGGGCTACGAGCAGTACTTC.